This T cell receptor beta chain was sequenced for a study of OX40 agonist ivuxolimab in advanced cancers. Study summary: Under the entry rules, prior anti-PD-1, anti-PD-L1 or anti-CTLA-4 therapy was allowed, and approximately 40% had some. Study observations and caveats: At 0.1-3.0 mg/kg, partial responders had clonal expansion among the lowest observed. Average numbers of expanded clones were greater in CD8+ T cells than in CD4+.

The germline V and J ends were trimmed by 3 bases and 4 bases, with 13 bases remaining between them. CDR1 is SGHRS, CDR2 YFSETQ, per germline. The CDR3 is made up of 15 amino acids. Concerning this clone itself: What it binds is not known.

Profiling relied on immunoSEQ multiplex PCR, and the TCRdb table lists in-frame clones only, not all of them. The sample consists of about 94,000 clones, approximately 91% of them appearing once. The rearrangement joins TRBV5-1 to TRBJ1-4; possibly TRBD1 for D (6 bases). The receptor was derived from an adult with an advanced solid tumor such as melanoma, head and neck, liver or kidney cancer. The starting material was CD4+ or CD8+ T cells sorted from blood, obtained in a trial of the OX40 agonist ivuxolimab. The CDR3 loop is CASSSQGVGNEKLFF. The CDR3, as DNA: TGCGCCAGCAGCTCACAGGGTGTCGGTAATGAAAAACTGTTTTTT.